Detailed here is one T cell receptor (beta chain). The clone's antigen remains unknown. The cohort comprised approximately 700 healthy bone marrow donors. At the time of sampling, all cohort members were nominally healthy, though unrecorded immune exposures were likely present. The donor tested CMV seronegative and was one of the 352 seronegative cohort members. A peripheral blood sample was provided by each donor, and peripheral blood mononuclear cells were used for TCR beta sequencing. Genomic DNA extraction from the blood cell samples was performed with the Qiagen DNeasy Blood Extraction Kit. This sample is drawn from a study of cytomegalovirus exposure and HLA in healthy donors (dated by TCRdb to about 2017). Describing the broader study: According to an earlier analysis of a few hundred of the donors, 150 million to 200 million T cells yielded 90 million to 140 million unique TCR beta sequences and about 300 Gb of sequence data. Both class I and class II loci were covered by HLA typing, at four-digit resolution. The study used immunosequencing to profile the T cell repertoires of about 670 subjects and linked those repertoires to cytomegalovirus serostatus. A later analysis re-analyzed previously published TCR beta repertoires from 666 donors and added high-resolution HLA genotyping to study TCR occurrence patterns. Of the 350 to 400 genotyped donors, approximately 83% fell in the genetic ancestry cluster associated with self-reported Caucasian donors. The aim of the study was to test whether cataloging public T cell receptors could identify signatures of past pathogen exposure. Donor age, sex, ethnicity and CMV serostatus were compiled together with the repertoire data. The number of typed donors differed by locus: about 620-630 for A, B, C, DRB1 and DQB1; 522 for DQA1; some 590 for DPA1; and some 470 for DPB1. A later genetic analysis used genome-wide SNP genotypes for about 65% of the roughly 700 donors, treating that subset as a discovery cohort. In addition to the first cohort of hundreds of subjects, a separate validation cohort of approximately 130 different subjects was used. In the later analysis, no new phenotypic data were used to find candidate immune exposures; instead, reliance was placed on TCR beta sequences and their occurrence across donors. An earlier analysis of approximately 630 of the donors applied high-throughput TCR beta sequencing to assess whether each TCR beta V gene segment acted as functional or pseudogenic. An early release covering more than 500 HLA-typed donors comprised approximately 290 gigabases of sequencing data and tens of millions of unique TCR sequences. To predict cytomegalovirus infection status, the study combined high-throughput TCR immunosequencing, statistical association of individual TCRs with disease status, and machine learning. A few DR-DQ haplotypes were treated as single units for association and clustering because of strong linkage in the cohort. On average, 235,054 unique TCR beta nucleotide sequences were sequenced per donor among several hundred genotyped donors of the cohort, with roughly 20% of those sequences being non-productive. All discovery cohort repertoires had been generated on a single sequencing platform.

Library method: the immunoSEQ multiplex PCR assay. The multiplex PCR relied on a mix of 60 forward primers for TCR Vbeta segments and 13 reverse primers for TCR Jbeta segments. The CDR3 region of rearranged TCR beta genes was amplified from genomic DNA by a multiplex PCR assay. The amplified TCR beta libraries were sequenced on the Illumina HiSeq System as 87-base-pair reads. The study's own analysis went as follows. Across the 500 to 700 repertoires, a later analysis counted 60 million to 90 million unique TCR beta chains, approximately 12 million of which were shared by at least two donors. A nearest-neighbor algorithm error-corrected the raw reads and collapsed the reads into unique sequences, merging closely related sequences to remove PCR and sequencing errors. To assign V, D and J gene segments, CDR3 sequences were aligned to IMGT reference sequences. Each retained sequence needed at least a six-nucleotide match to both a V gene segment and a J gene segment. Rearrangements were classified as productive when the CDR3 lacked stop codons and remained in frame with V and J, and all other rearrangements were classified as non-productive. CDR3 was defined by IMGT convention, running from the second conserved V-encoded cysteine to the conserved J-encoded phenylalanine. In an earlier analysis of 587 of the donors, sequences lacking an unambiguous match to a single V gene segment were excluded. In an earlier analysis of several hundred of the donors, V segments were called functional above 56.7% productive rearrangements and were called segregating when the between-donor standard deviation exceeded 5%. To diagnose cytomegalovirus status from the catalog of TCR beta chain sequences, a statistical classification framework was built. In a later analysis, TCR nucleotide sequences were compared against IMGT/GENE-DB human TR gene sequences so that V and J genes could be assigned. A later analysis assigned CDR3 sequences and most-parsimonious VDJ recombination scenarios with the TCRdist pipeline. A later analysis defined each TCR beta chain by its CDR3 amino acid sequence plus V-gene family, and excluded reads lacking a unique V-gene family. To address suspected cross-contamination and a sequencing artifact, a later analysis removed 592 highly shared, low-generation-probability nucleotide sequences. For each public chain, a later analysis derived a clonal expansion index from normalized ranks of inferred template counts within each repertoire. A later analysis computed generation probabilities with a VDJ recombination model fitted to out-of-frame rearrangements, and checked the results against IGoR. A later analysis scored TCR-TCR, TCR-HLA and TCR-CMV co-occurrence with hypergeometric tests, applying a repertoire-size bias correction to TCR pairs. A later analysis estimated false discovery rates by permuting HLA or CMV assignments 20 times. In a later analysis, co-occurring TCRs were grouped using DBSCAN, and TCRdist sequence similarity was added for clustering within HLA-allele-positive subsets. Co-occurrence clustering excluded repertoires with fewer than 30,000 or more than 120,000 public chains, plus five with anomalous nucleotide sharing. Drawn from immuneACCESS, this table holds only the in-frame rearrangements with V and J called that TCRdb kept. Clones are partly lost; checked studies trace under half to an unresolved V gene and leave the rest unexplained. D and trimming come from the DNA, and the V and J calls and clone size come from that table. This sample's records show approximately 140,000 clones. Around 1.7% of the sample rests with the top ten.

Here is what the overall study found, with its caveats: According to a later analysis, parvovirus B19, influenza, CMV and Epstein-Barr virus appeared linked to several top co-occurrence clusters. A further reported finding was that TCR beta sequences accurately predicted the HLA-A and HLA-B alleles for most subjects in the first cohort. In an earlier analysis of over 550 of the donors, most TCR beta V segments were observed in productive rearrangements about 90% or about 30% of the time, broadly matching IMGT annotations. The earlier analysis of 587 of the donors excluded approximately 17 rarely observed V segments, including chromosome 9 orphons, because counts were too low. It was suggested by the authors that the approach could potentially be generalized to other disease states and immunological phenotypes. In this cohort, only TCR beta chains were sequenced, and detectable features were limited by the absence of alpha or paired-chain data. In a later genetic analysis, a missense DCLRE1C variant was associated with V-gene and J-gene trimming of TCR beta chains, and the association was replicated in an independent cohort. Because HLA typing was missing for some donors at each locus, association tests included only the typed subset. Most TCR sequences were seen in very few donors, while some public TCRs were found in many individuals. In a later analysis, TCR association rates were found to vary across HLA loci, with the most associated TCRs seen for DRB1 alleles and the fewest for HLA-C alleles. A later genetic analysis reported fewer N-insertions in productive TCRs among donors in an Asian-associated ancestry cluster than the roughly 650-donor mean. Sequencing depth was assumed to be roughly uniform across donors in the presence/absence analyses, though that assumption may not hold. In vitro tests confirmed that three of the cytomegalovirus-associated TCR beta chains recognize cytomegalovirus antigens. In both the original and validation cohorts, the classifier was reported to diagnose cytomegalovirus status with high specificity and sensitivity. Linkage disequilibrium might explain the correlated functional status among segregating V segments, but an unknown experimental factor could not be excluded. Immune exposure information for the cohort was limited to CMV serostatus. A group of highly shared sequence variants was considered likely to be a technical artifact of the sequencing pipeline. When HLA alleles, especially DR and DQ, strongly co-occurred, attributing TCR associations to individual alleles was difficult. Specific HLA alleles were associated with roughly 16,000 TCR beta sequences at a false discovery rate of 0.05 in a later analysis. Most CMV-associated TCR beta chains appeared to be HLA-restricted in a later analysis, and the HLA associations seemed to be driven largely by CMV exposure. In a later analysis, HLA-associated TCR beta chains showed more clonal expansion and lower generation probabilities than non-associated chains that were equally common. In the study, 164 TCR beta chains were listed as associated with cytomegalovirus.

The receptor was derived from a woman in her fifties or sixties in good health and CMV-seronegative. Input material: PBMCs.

The CDR3: CASSVGGTGNTEAFF. The nucleotide sequence is given as TGTGCCAGCAGCGTAGGCGGGACCGGGAACACTGAAGCTTTCTTT. The chain joins TRBV9 to TRBJ1-1; possibly the D gene is TRBD1, per 5 matching bases. V gives up 0 bases and J gives up 1 base, and the segment between their germline ends measures 10 bases. Based on the germline V gene, the CDR1 and CDR2 sequences are SGDLS and YYNGEE. The CDR3 goes from the cysteine to the phenylalanine over 15 residues. Just CDR3 DNA is preserved here, 45 bases in frame from base 1.